The 21 T cell receptor beta chains reported below all come from one sample, sequenced in a study of T cell responses to AZD1222 COVID-19 vaccine. Assay: immunoSEQ multiplex PCR; the TCRdb copy retains only in-frame clones and omits some. Found here are 60,000 to 70,000 clones, around 86% of them singletons; the top ten hold about 19%. Here the sequenced sample was peripheral blood, taken on day 0 of AZD1222 vaccination. These receptors were collected from an adult in good health.

This chain connects TRBV19 to TRBJ1-3; no clear D. V was shortened by 5 bases and J by 0 bases, with 11 bases between the two germline ends. The CDR3 contains 15 residues. The germline V gene has CDR1 LNHDA and CDR2 SQIVND (reference sequence). The CDR3 spells CASSPRGSSGNTIYF. CDR3 DNA sequence: TGTGCCAGTAGTCCCCGCGGCAGCTCTGGAAACACCATATATTTT.

The V call is TRBV28, the J call TRBJ1-2, with D hard to call. This CDR3 comprises 13 residues. Germline lookup yields CDR1 MDHEN and CDR2 SYDVKM. The V end was cut by 4 bases, the J end by 2 bases, with 8 bases between. CDR3 sequence: CASSYGRNYGYTF. As DNA, the CDR3 is TGTGCCAGCAGTTACGGCCGCAACTATGGCTACACCTTC.

This clone was detected a few times. The CDR3 spells CASSVAEDRDHEQYF. In DNA form, the CDR3 reads TGTGCCAGCAGCGTAGCTGAGGACAGGGACCACGAGCAGTACTTC. The V call is TRBV9, the J call TRBJ2-7; 8 bases line up with TRBD1. CDR3 length: 15 residues. V dropped 0 bases and J dropped 5; count of bases not matched to a gene: 7. In germline, CDR1 is SGDLS, CDR2 YYNGEE. Supplemented by reference TRBV9 and TRBJ2-7, the full variable domain reads DSGVTQTPKHLITATGQRVTLRCSPRSGDLSVYWYQQSLDQGLQFLIQYYNGEERAKGNILERFSAQQFPDLHSELNLSSLELGDSALYFCASSVAEDRDHEQYFGPGTRLTVT.

The V call is TRBV5-1, the J call TRBJ1-6; 8 bases are shared with TRBD1. The germline V gene encodes CDR1 SGHRS and CDR2 YFSETQ. V gave up 3 bases and J gave up 10 bases; unmatched junction bases: 9. This CDR3 is 15 amino acids long. The CDR3 spells CASSSEDRVESPLHF. The CDR3 coding sequence is TGCGCCAGCAGCTCCGAGGACAGGGTAGAATCACCCCTCCACTTT.

The V and J genes are TRBV3-1 (or the pseudogene TRBV3-2) and TRBJ2-7, with TRBD1 matching over 7 bases. CDR1 and CDR2 from the germline V gene are LGHDT and YNNKEL (reference sequence). This CDR3 contains 13 residues. Trimming cost V 6 bases and J 3 bases; bases outside gene matches: 5. The CDR3 reads CASRRGTDYEQYF. CDR3 sequence (DNA): TGTGCCAGCAGACGAGGGACAGACTACGAGCAGTACTTC.

This chain connects TRBV5-4 to TRBJ1-6; D not certain. The CDR3 extends over 16 amino acids. Trimming pared 4 bases from V and 6 bases from J, leaving 17 bases between. Looked up from germline, CDR1 is SGHNT and CDR2 is YYREEE (reference sequence). This chain's CDR3 is CASSPPGGRSNSPLHF. For the CDR3, the DNA is TGTGCCAGCAGCCCGCCGGGAGGCAGGAGTAATTCACCCCTCCACTTT.

The chain links TRBV6-5 to TRBJ2-5; D gene unclear. Germline CDR1 reads MNHEY; CDR2 reads SVGAGI. V was trimmed by 0 bases and J by 6 bases, leaving 8 bases between them. The CDR3 covers 13 residues. The CDR3 spells CASSYSDAQTQYF. For the CDR3, the DNA is TGTGCCAGCAGTTACTCGGACGCTCAGACCCAGTACTTC.

The chain links TRBV19 to TRBJ1-6, with TRBD1 as a possible D gene (5 bases). This CDR3 is 14 amino acids long. Germline V CDR1 and CDR2: LNHDA, SQIVND (reference sequence). The V gene lost 6 bases and the J gene lost 5 bases, with 11 bases spanning the gap. The CDR3 sequence: CASSQLGDNSPLHF. The CDR3, as DNA: TGTGCCAGTAGCCAGTTGGGGGATAATTCACCCCTCCACTTT.

The chain links TRBV19 to TRBJ1-4; D is uncertain. The CDR3 covers 13 residues. V shed 3 bases and J shed 8 bases, with 10 bases lying between them. Germline CDR1 reads LNHDA; CDR2 reads SQIVND (reference sequence). CDR3 sequence: CASSIASGEKLFF. In nucleotides, the CDR3 is TGTGCCAGTAGTATCGCCTCGGGAGAAAAACTGTTTTTT.

The chain carries TRBV19 and TRBJ1-5; D remains ambiguous. Germline CDR1 LNHDA, CDR2 SQIVND (reference sequence). V was cut by 4 bases and J by 0 bases, with 7 bases left in between. This CDR3 region has 14 residues. This CDR3 is CASSRRDSNQPQHF. The DNA of the CDR3 is TGTGCCAGTAGTAGGAGGGATAGCAATCAGCCCCAGCATTTT.

J is TRBJ1-3 and V is TRBV6-5; possibly TRBD1 for D (5 bases). Germline V gene lookup returns CDR1 MNHEY and CDR2 SVGAGI. The CDR3 totals 15 residues. Trimming took 8 bases from V and 4 from J, leaving 18 bases between them. CDR3 nucleotides: TGTGCCAGCGCCCAGGGCCGCAGGGCCGGAAACACCATATATTTT. Translation gives CASAQGRRAGNTIYF.

V and J are TRBV19 and TRBJ2-7, with TRBD1 matching 9 bases. Germline-derived CDR1 and CDR2 are LNHDA and SQIVND (reference sequence). This CDR3 region has 14 residues. With 6 bases clipped from V and 2 bases from J, the junction kept 5 bases outside the gene matches. CDR3 in amino acids: CASRGDRVPYEQYF. The DNA of the CDR3 is TGTGCCAGTAGGGGGGACAGGGTTCCCTACGAGCAGTACTTC.

CDR3 loop: CASGLDIQPQHF. In DNA, the CDR3 is TGTGCTAGTGGTCTGGATATTCAGCCCCAGCATTTT. The V call is TRBV12-5, the J call TRBJ1-5; D unresolved. Per germline, CDR1 LGHNT and CDR2 FRNRAP. The CDR3 loop spans 12 amino acids. Trimming cost V 5 bases and J 6 bases, with 8 bases left between them.

The genes are TRBV28 and TRBJ2-2; TRBD1 agrees at 7 bases. The germline gives CDR1 MDHEN, CDR2 SYDVKM. Trimming at V came to 8 bases and at J to 1 base, leaving 13 bases not matched to a gene. This CDR3 has 17 amino acids. In DNA, the CDR3 is TGTGCCAGCGCGGCCCCTGGGGACAGACAGAACACCGGGGAGCTGTTTTTT. Protein: CASAAPGDRQNTGELFF. The full variable domain, rest sourced from reference TRBV28 and TRBJ2-2, is DVKVTQSSRYLVKRTGEKVFLECVQDMDHENMFWYRQDPGLGLRLIYFSYDVKMKEKGDIPEGYSVSREKKERFSLILESASTNQTSMYLCASAAPGDRQNTGELFFGEGSRLTVL.

The chain recombines TRBV5-6 with TRBJ1-1; D unresolved. Per germline, CDR1 SGHDT and CDR2 YYEEEE. With 5 bases removed from V and 1 base from J, the gap between germline ends came to 12 bases. This CDR3 comprises 14 residues. CDR3 protein: CASSLRMPNTEAFF. The CDR3 DNA reads TGTGCCAGCAGTTTGAGGATGCCGAACACTGAAGCTTTCTTT. Full variable domain (missing parts from reference TRBV5-6 and TRBJ1-1): DAGVTQSPTHLIKTRGQQVTLRCSPKSGHDTVSWYQQALGQGPQFIFQYYEEEERQRGNFPDRFSGHQFPNYSSELNVNALLLGDSALYLCASSLRMPNTEAFFGQGTRLTVV.

In this sample, this clone turned up a few times. The V call is TRBV27, the J call TRBJ1-4; TRBD1 is a possible D gene (6 bases). With 0 bases removed from V and 8 bases from J, the gap between germline ends came to 13 bases. The CDR3 totals 15 residues. Per germline, CDR1 MNHEY and CDR2 SMNVEV (reference sequence). CDR3 loop: CASSLSTRGWEKLFF. Here the CDR3 DNA reads TGTGCCAGCAGTTTATCAACCAGGGGCTGGGAAAAACTGTTTTTT.

The chain is built from TRBV28 and TRBJ1-5; D is unclear. CDR1 MDHEN and CDR2 SYDVKM come from the germline V gene. The CDR3 covers 13 residues. The V end was cut by 3 bases, the J end by 4 bases, with 7 bases between. The CDR3 reads CASSLGNNQPQHF. CDR3 coding DNA: TGTGCCAGCAGTTTGGGAAATAATCAGCCCCAGCATTTT.

A single count supports this clone. The chain links TRBV5-1 to TRBJ2-7, with a weak D call TRBD2 (5 bases). CDR3 length equals 13 residues. In germline, CDR1 is SGHRS, CDR2 YFSETQ. Trimming stripped 1 base from V and 5 bases from J, with 10 bases between. The CDR3 loop is CASSLPGNHEQYF. The CDR3 DNA sequence: TGCGCCAGCAGCTTGCCGGGGAACCACGAGCAGTACTTC.

This clone turned up a few times. The chain couples TRBV28 to TRBJ2-7; the D gene is possibly TRBD1 (6 bases). Germline V gene data show CDR1 as MDHEN and CDR2 as SYDVKM. The CDR3 spans 15 residues. V lost 5 bases and J lost 5, with 19 bases in between. The chain's CDR3 is CASSDPFTGSHEQYF. The CDR3 DNA is TGTGCCAGCAGTGATCCTTTCACAGGGAGCCACGAGCAGTACTTC.

The chain carries TRBV6-2 or TRBV6-3 and TRBJ2-1, with 7 positions matching TRBD2. In germline, CDR1 is MNHEY, CDR2 SVGEGT. Germline trimming cut 6 bases from V and 4 bases from J; bases unmatched to any gene: 15. The CDR3 has 17 amino acids. CDR3 residues: CASSNQRGVNSYNEQFF. Written as DNA, the CDR3 is TGTGCCAGCAGCAATCAACGGGGGGTTAACTCATACAATGAGCAGTTCTTC.

V usage is TRBV20-1 and J usage is TRBJ2-3; the D gene is possibly TRBD2 (6 bases). Per the germline V gene, CDR1 is DFQATT and CDR2 is SNEGSKA (reference sequence). The ends were cut back, 3 bases at V and 7 bases at J, with 14 bases in the middle. The CDR3 runs to 13 residues. The CDR3 region has the DNA TGCAGTGCTAGTAGCGGTCCCGGAAATACGCAGTATTTT. It translates to CSASSGPGNTQYF.